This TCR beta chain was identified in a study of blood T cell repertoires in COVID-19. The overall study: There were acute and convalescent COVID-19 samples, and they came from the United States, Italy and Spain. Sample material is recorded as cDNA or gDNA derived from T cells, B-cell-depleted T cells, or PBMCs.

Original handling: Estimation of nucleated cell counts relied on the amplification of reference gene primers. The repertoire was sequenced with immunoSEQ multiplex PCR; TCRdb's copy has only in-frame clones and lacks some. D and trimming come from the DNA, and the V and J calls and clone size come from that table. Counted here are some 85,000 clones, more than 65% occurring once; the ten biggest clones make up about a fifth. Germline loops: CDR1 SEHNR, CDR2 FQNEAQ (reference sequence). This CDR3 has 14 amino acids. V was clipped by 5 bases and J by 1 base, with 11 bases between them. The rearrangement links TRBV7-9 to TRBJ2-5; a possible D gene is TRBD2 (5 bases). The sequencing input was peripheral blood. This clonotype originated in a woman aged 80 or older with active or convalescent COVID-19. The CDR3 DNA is TGTGCCAGCAGCCCGACTGGGAGCCAAGAGACCCAGTACTTC. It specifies CASSPTGSQETQYF.